This TCR beta chain was obtained from a study of CD8+ T cells in alopecia areata. At the level of the study: At a dose of 5 to 10 mg twice daily, oral tofacitinib was given to treated patients. Tofacitinib therapy lasting 6 to 18 months was followed by 6 months off drug.

Extracted RNA was reverse transcribed, and the resulting cDNA served as sequencing template. Profiling relied on immunoSEQ multiplex PCR, and the TCRdb table lists in-frame clones only, not all of them. Among about 97,000 clones, 35% to 45% were seen once, and the ten largest hold around 1.5%. Study-level results: Alphabeta T cells residing in normal skin are also sequenced in scalp samples.

CDR1 is MNHEY, CDR2 SVGAGI, per germline. The CDR3 spans 14 residues. V was shortened by 4 bases and J by 0 bases, with 7 bases between the two germline ends. Points on this clone: Its antigen is not known.

The sequence was obtained from a human donor with alopecia areata. This sequence joins TRBV6-5 and TRBJ2-1; D uncertain. The sequenced sample consisted of CD4+ T cells sorted from blood. CDR3 in amino acids: CASSSLISYNEQFF. As DNA, the CDR3 is TGTGCCAGCAGTTCCCTAATCTCCTACAATGAGCAGTTCTTC.